This T cell receptor beta chain originates from a study of radiotherapy plus CTLA-4 blockade in lung cancer. Whole-study results and caveats: Reports identified early blood T cell clone dynamics, with interferon-beta, as the best response predictor. Expansion of tumor-derived TCR clones was observed in blood after radiotherapy plus ipilimumab.

The V segment lost 10 bases and the J segment 4 bases; nucleotides outside the gene matches: 11. Germline loops: CDR1 LNHDA, CDR2 SQIVND (reference sequence). The CDR3 contains 15 residues. Some clones are missing from TCRdb's copy, which holds only in-frame ones; the method was immunoSEQ multiplex PCR. The table has approximately 100,000 clones, under 90% seen once. Note on this clone: The antigen is undetermined.

The clonotype comes from a human donor with non-small cell lung cancer that progressed on radiotherapy plus ipilimumab. Some clones in this sample may be carry-over from other donors' samples. V and J are TRBV19 and TRBJ2-1, with 9 bases identical to TRBD2. The sequenced sample was peripheral blood, obtained from a patient treated with radiotherapy plus ipilimumab. CDR3: CAIFGLTSGYNEQFF. The CDR3 region has the DNA TGTGCCATCTTTGGCTTGACTAGCGGTTACAATGAGCAGTTCTTC.